These 9 T cell receptor beta chains share one sample of origin, sequenced in a study of Ad26.COV2.S vaccination and SARS-CoV-2 variants. TCRdb's table, derived via immunoSEQ multiplex PCR, lists solely in-frame clones and lacks some. The sample contains fewer than 300,000 clones, 70% to 90% of which appear only once. Documented treatment: about 20 received Ad26.COV2.S at low or high dose, single or two shots; about 5 received placebo; per-sample allocation not given. Day 63 after the first vaccine or placebo injection was the time point for sampling. The input for sequencing was peripheral blood, taken in a trial of Ad26.COV2.S vaccine versus placebo. The receptor set was obtained from a person aged 18-65 years who received the Ad26.COV2.S COVID-19 vaccine or a placebo.

V is TRBV25-1 and J is TRBJ2-5; TRBD2 might be the D (5 bases). The V end lost 3 bases, the J end lost 2 bases, and 7 bases lay between the germline ends. Germline CDR1 and CDR2: MGHDK and SYGVNS. CDR3 length equals 13 residues. The CDR3 protein is CASSDPGQETQYF. DNA of the CDR3: TGTGCCAGCAGTGACCCGGGACAAGAGACCCAGTACTTC.

This chain links TRBV18 with TRBJ2-1; 8 positions agree with TRBD1. The CDR3 extends over 15 amino acids. V gave up 3 bases and J gave up 8 bases; unmatched junction bases: 9. Germline V lookup: CDR1 KGHSH, CDR2 LQKENI. The CDR3 region is CASSPPGQGVDEQFF. The CDR3 DNA reads as TGTGCCAGCTCACCCCCAGGACAGGGAGTCGATGAGCAGTTCTTC.

The chain is built from TRBV5-6 and TRBJ1-5; D remains ambiguous. The CDR3 covers 14 residues. Germline V gives CDR1 SGHDT, CDR2 YYEEEE. The V end was cut by 1 base, the J end by 4 bases, with 9 bases between. CDR3 bases: TGTGCCAGCAGCTTGTTGGCGGAGAATCAGCCCCAGCATTTT. It codes for CASSLLAENQPQHF.

This chain links TRBV30 with TRBJ1-2; 7 bases agree with TRBD1. J lost 4 bases, V lost 5 bases, and 7 bases had no gene match. This CDR3 comprises 13 residues. Germline V gene lookup returns CDR1 GTSNPN and CDR2 SVGIG (reference sequence). CDR3 sequence: CAWSPDRSYGYTF. CDR3 DNA: TGTGCCTGGTCCCCGGACAGGTCCTATGGCTACACCTTC.

The chain couples TRBV2 to TRBJ1-1; the D is unclear. CDR1 is SNHLY, CDR2 FYNNEI, per germline. The CDR3 length is 12 residues. Trimming pared 4 bases from V and 11 bases from J, leaving 14 bases between. The DNA of the CDR3 is TGTGCCAGCAGTGTTTCCTCTTTCGCGGCTTTCTTT. The encoded protein is CASSVSSFAAFF.

This rearrangement joins TRBV2 to TRBJ1-1; no clear D gene. CDR3 length: 13 residues. V was cut by 7 bases and J by 3 bases, with 12 bases left in between. Per germline, CDR1 SNHLY and CDR2 FYNNEI. The CDR3 region has the DNA TGTGCCAGCACGGCGGACCAGGACACTGAAGCTTTCTTT. Protein sequence: CASTADQDTEAFF.

V is TRBV27 and J is TRBJ2-1, with TRBD2 identical over 7 bases. V lost 8 bases, J lost 4 bases, and 11 bases stayed unmatched. Germline V gene data show CDR1 as MNHEY and CDR2 as SMNVEV (reference sequence). The CDR3 contains 15 residues. The CDR3 coding sequence is TGTGCCAGCTCCTGGGGGGGAGGAAATTACAATGAGCAGTTCTTC. This translates into CASSWGGGNYNEQFF.

The sample holds one count of this clone. The CDR3 DNA reads TGCGCCAGCAGCTCCCAGGGAAGTAATGAAAAACTGTTTTTT. Translating it yields CASSSQGSNEKLFF. The chain employs TRBV5-1 and TRBJ1-4, with D possibly TRBD1 on 5 matching bases. Trimming shortened V by 3 bases and J by 4 bases, and 10 bases separated the two germline ends. Per the germline V gene, CDR1 is SGHRS and CDR2 is YFSETQ. This CDR3 is built from 14 residues.

This chain connects TRBV5-4 to TRBJ2-3; maybe TRBD1 (5 bases). This CDR3 region has 15 residues. Germline V gene data show CDR1 as SGHNT and CDR2 as YYREEE (reference sequence). The V gene lost 3 bases and the J gene lost 0 bases, with 11 bases spanning the gap. CDR3 coding DNA: TGTGCCAGCAGCTCCCGACAGTCGAGCACAGATACGCAGTATTTT. It codes for CASSSRQSSTDTQYF.